A selection of T cell receptor beta chains follows, all from one sample in a study of naive and memory T cell subsets. One entry per CDR3 protein, called by TCRdb with MiXCR from the UMI-ligation and nested PCR reads. This sample yields 81,000 or so distinct CDR3 sequences, of which roughly 7.3% are seen a single time; roughly 1.6% belongs to the top ten. Sequencing was performed on central memory CD4+ T cells from blood. These receptor sequences come from a human donor in good health. The CDR3 runs from the conserved cysteine through the conserved F or W. D genes are given only for firm matches. Expanded clones are given a class, and other clones once, few, many or no size at all.

clone_size	v_call	j_call	d_call	cdr3_aa	cdr3_nt
few	TRBV20-1	TRBJ2-7	.	CSAALNLRQYF	TGCAGTGCTGCCCTCAACCTGAGGCAGTACTTC
few	TRBV4-2	TRBJ1-4	.	CASSQDRAFSTNEKLFF	TGTGCCAGCAGCCAAGACAGGGCGTTCTCCACTAATGAAAAACTGTTTTTT
many	TRBV7-8	TRBJ2-1	.	CASSLALGSYNEQFF	TGTGCCAGCAGCTTAGCTTTGGGTTCCTACAATGAGCAGTTCTTC
few	TRBV7-9	TRBJ1-1	.	CASSIGTEAFF	TGTGCCAGCAGCATTGGCACTGAAGCTTTCTTT
many	TRBV24-1	TRBJ1-1	.	CATSALVGSEAFF	TGTGCCACCAGTGCCCTGGTGGGGTCTGAAGCTTTCTTT
many	TRBV5-1	TRBJ2-3	.	CASSLEGGTDTQYF	TGCGCCAGCAGCTTGGAGGGTGGCACAGATACGCAGTATTTT
.	TRBV12-3/TRBV12-4	TRBJ2-1	TRBD2	CASRDTNSASGRWFF	TGTGCCAGCAGGGATACGAACTCCGCTAGCGGGAGGTGGTTCTTC
many	TRBV2	TRBJ2-7	.	CASRGTGSYEQYF	TGTGCCAGCAGGGGGACGGGCTCCTACGAGCAGTACTTC
many	TRBV20-1	TRBJ2-1	TRBD2	CSASIAGRNEQFF	TGCAGTGCTAGTATAGCGGGGCGCAATGAGCAGTTCTTC
few	TRBV5-1	TRBJ1-4	.	CASSPPGRSEKLFF	TGCGCCAGCAGCCCCCCGGGACGATCCGAAAAACTGTTTTTT
many	TRBV20-1	TRBJ2-5	TRBD2	CSALGGVGETQYF	TGCAGTGCCCTGGGGGGGGTAGGAGAGACCCAGTACTTC
few	TRBV30	TRBJ2-5	.	CAWSVGGDQETQYF	TGTGCCTGGAGTGTAGGAGGGGACCAAGAGACCCAGTACTTC
.	TRBV4-2	TRBJ2-7	TRBD2	CASSQASQDHGGEQYF	TGTGCCAGCAGCCAGGCCAGTCAGGACCACGGGGGGGAGCAGTACTTC
few	TRBV7-6	TRBJ2-3	TRBD2	CASSTRAGFSGSSDTQYF	TGTGCCAGCAGCACCCGAGCTGGGTTTAGCGGGAGTTCAGATACGCAGTATTTT
few	TRBV7-9	TRBJ2-1	.	CASDVSRVNEQFF	TGTGCCAGCGACGTTAGCAGGGTCAATGAGCAGTTCTTC
.	TRBV7-3	TRBJ1-6	.	CASSSSGAGYNSPLHF	TGTGCCAGCAGCTCGAGCGGGGCAGGCTATAATTCACCCCTCCACTTT
many	TRBV29-1	TRBJ2-7	TRBD2	CSVEGAREGRKYF	TGCAGCGTTGAAGGAGCGCGGGAGGGCCGAAAGTACTTC
few	TRBV29-1	TRBJ2-7	.	CSVEDRYSSYEQYF	TGCAGCGTTGAAGATCGTTACAGCTCCTACGAGCAGTACTTC
few	TRBV28	TRBJ1-4	.	CASSFSPSGATNEKLFF	TGTGCCAGCAGTTTCTCCCCTTCGGGCGCAACTAATGAAAAACTGTTTTTT
many	TRBV12-5	TRBJ2-3	TRBD2	CASGSPLAGDTDTQYF	TGTGCTAGTGGTTCCCCACTAGCGGGAGACACAGATACGCAGTATTTT
many	TRBV29-1	TRBJ1-2	.	CSVETTGLGYTF	TGCAGCGTTGAAACGACTGGGCTTGGCTACACCTTC
many	TRBV6-5	TRBJ1-1	TRBD1	CANNSGTGEDTEAFF	TGTGCCAACAACTCCGGGACAGGGGAGGACACTGAAGCTTTCTTT
.	TRBV7-2	TRBJ2-1	.	CASGPRGRGSNEQFF	TGTGCCAGCGGGCCCCGGGGGAGGGGGAGCAATGAGCAGTTCTTC
many	TRBV30	TRBJ1-5	TRBD1	CAWDPGQGFQPQHF	TGTGCCTGGGATCCGGGACAGGGCTTTCAGCCCCAGCATTTT
many	TRBV4-3	TRBJ1-4	.	CASSPLDQIPREKLFF	TGCGCCAGCAGCCCGCTCGACCAGATTCCGAGGGAAAAACTGTTTTTT
many	TRBV29-1	TRBJ1-1	.	CSVVRGNTEAFF	TGCAGCGTTGTACGGGGGAACACTGAAGCTTTCTTT
many	TRBV7-9	TRBJ1-1	.	CASSFGMLEAFF	TGTGCCAGCAGCTTCGGCATGTTAGAAGCTTTCTTT
few	TRBV7-6	TRBJ2-6	.	CASSRGPLAASGANVLTF	TGTGCCAGCAGCCGGGGGCCTTTAGCGGCCTCTGGGGCCAACGTCCTGACTTTC
.	TRBV28	TRBJ1-3	.	CASSFGKGDGNTIYF	TGTGCCAGCAGTTTCGGCAAGGGTGATGGAAACACCATATATTTT
many	TRBV12-3/TRBV12-4	TRBJ1-4	.	CASSFWRSNEKLFF	TGTGCCAGCAGTTTCTGGCGTTCTAATGAAAAACTGTTTTTT
few	TRBV6-2/TRBV6-3	TRBJ2-5	TRBD2	CASSRGGIEQETQYF	TGTGCCAGCAGCCGCGGGGGAATCGAACAAGAGACCCAGTACTTC
few	TRBV20-1	TRBJ2-3	TRBD1	CSAIHPGTGADTQYF	TGCAGTGCCATTCATCCCGGGACAGGGGCAGATACGCAGTATTTT
.	TRBV5-1	TRBJ2-5	TRBD2	CASSLQGGQTQYF	TGCGCCAGCAGCTTGCAGGGAGGGCAGACCCAGTACTTC
many	TRBV6-5	TRBJ1-2	.	CASSGRVMDGYTF	TGTGCCAGCAGTGGCAGGGTTATGGATGGCTACACCTTC
many	TRBV6-6	TRBJ1-4	.	CASSYSRGGNEKLFF	TGTGCCAGCAGTTATTCGAGGGGGGGCAATGAAAAACTGTTTTTT
many	TRBV20-1	TRBJ2-1	.	CSASRGGPYNEQFF	TGCAGTGCTAGCAGAGGGGGACCCTACAATGAGCAGTTCTTC
many	TRBV11-1	TRBJ2-7	.	CASSLDSLREQYF	TGTGCCAGCAGCTTAGATAGTTTGAGGGAGCAGTACTTC
few	TRBV3-1	TRBJ2-2	.	CASSQGVSGTGELFF	TGTGCCAGCAGCCAAGGAGTGAGTGGGACCGGGGAGCTGTTTTTT
many	TRBV4-2	TRBJ2-2	.	CASSHGSGELFF	TGTGCCAGCAGCCACGGAAGCGGGGAGCTGTTTTTT
few	TRBV20-1	TRBJ2-3	TRBD2	CSAGPGTSGGTDTQYF	TGCAGTGCCGGACCCGGGACTAGCGGGGGCACAGATACGCAGTATTTT